The rows below give T cell receptor beta chains drawn from one sample of a study of blood T cell repertoires in COVID-19. Here immunoSEQ multiplex PCR was the method, and the copy in TCRdb shows in-frame clones only, minus some. Among 220,000 or so clones listed, roughly 90% were seen once. The sample taken for sequencing was PBMCs or T cells enriched from blood (not recorded which). These TCRs come from a man under 40 who had been exposed to COVID-19. The CDR3 runs from the conserved cysteine through the conserved F or W. Each record gives: clone size, V gene, J gene, D gene, CDR3 DNA, CDR3 protein. D genes are given only for firm matches. Size tells how often a clone was seen (once, few, many) or the class of an expanded clone, and some rows leave it out.

abundance: NA; v_gene: TRBV3-1/TRBV3-2; j_gene: TRBJ1-2; d_gene: TRBD1; CDR3nt: TGTGCCAGCAGCCAACAATACAGGGGGGGAAACTATGGCTACACCTTC; CDR3aa: CASSQQYRGGNYGYTF
abundance: NA; v_gene: TRBV19; j_gene: TRBJ2-2; d_gene: TRBD1; CDR3nt: TGTGCCAGTAGAAGGGGTGGGACAGGGTACACCGGGGAGCTGTTTTTT; CDR3aa: CASRRGGTGYTGELFF
abundance: once; v_gene: TRBV6-1; j_gene: TRBJ2-5; d_gene: NA; CDR3nt: TGTGCCAGCAGTGAGAGTGGCAGGGATGAGACCCAGTACTTC; CDR3aa: CASSESGRDETQYF
abundance: NA; v_gene: TRBV19; j_gene: TRBJ1-5; d_gene: TRBD1; CDR3nt: TGTGCCAGTAGTCCTGACAGGGATCAGCCCCAGCATTTT; CDR3aa: CASSPDRDQPQHF
abundance: NA; v_gene: TRBV12-3/TRBV12-4; j_gene: TRBJ2-1; d_gene: TRBD1; CDR3nt: TGTGCCAGCAGTGACAGGGGACGATGGATCTTC; CDR3aa: CASSDRGRWIF
abundance: NA; v_gene: TRBV5-6; j_gene: TRBJ2-1; d_gene: NA; CDR3nt: TGTGCCAGCAGCTTAGTAGGGGTTAGCAATGAGCAGTTCTTC; CDR3aa: CASSLVGVSNEQFF
abundance: NA; v_gene: TRBV12-3/TRBV12-4; j_gene: TRBJ1-1; d_gene: NA; CDR3nt: TGTGCCAGCAGTTTCAACAGGAACACTGAAGCTTTCTTT; CDR3aa: CASSFNRNTEAFF
abundance: NA; v_gene: TRBV7-2; j_gene: TRBJ1-2; d_gene: NA; CDR3nt: TGTGCCAGCAGCTTAGCTGTGGGGGCCAACTATGGCTACACCTTC; CDR3aa: CASSLAVGANYGYTF
abundance: NA; v_gene: TRBV7-9; j_gene: TRBJ1-1; d_gene: TRBD1; CDR3nt: TGTGCCAGCAGCTTCAGGACAGGGGGGCTGACGGGCTCAGCTTTCTTT; CDR3aa: CASSFRTGGLTGSAFF
abundance: NA; v_gene: TRBV5-1; j_gene: TRBJ1-4; d_gene: TRBD1; CDR3nt: TGCGCCAGCAGCCCGCGGACAGGGGCCGGAGAAAAACTGTTTTTT; CDR3aa: CASSPRTGAGEKLFF
abundance: NA; v_gene: TRBV19; j_gene: TRBJ2-3; d_gene: NA; CDR3nt: TGTGCCACCCGAAGGGGGGGCAGGGCAGATACGCAGTATTTT; CDR3aa: CATRRGGRADTQYF
abundance: NA; v_gene: TRBV5-4; j_gene: TRBJ1-4; d_gene: NA; CDR3nt: TGTGCCAGCAGCCCCGCCGGGGATGAAAAACTGTTTTTT; CDR3aa: CASSPAGDEKLFF
abundance: NA; v_gene: TRBV5-6; j_gene: TRBJ1-4; d_gene: NA; CDR3nt: TGTGCCAGCAGATCAGCGGCACATAATGAAAAACTGTTTTTT; CDR3aa: CASRSAAHNEKLFF
abundance: NA; v_gene: TRBV5-1; j_gene: TRBJ1-1; d_gene: NA; CDR3nt: TGCGCCAGCACCCGGGTTCCAGAGACTGAAGCTTTCTTT; CDR3aa: CASTRVPETEAFF
abundance: NA; v_gene: TRBV5-5; j_gene: TRBJ1-1; d_gene: NA; CDR3nt: TGTGCCAGCAGCTTGGGAAGGGGAAAAACTGAAGCTTTCTTT; CDR3aa: CASSLGRGKTEAFF
abundance: NA; v_gene: TRBV2; j_gene: TRBJ1-3; d_gene: TRBD1; CDR3nt: TGTGCCAGCAGGTTGACAGGGTCGAAGGAAGTAGCCTATGGAAACACCATATATTTT; CDR3aa: CASRLTGSKEVAYGNTIYF
abundance: few; v_gene: TRBV3-1/TRBV3-2; j_gene: TRBJ1-6; d_gene: TRBD1; CDR3nt: TGTGCCAGCAGCCAAGAGGAAGGGGGACAGACCAATTCACCCCTCCACTTT; CDR3aa: CASSQEEGGQTNSPLHF
abundance: few; v_gene: TRBV7-8; j_gene: TRBJ2-3; d_gene: NA; CDR3nt: TGTGCCAGCAGCTTAGGGGGGCGGGCCACGTCAGATACGCAGTATTTT; CDR3aa: CASSLGGRATSDTQYF
abundance: NA; v_gene: TRBV6-1; j_gene: TRBJ2-1; d_gene: NA; CDR3nt: TGTGCCAGCAGTGAAGAAGCGGCCCGGCCCTACAATGAGCAGTTCTTC; CDR3aa: CASSEEAARPYNEQFF
abundance: NA; v_gene: TRBV5-1; j_gene: TRBJ1-3; d_gene: NA; CDR3nt: TGCGCCAGCAGCACTCGAGGGGGAGCTGGAAACACCATATATTTT; CDR3aa: CASSTRGGAGNTIYF
abundance: NA; v_gene: TRBV6-1; j_gene: TRBJ1-3; d_gene: NA; CDR3nt: TGTGCCAGCAGTGAAGCCCCAGGGCTAGTGGGGCAAACTGGAAACACCATATATTTT; CDR3aa: CASSEAPGLVGQTGNTIYF
abundance: NA; v_gene: TRBV2; j_gene: TRBJ1-2; d_gene: NA; CDR3nt: TGTGCCAGCAGGGACATTAATAACTATGGCTACACCTTC; CDR3aa: CASRDINNYGYTF
abundance: NA; v_gene: TRBV2; j_gene: TRBJ1-5; d_gene: TRBD1; CDR3nt: TGTGCCAGCAGCCCAGGACAGGTCAGCAATCAGCCCCAGCATTTT; CDR3aa: CASSPGQVSNQPQHF
abundance: NA; v_gene: TRBV14; j_gene: TRBJ1-6; d_gene: NA; CDR3nt: TGTGCCAGCAGCCAAGAGTTGCGGGGGTTGGGTTCACCCCTCCACTTT; CDR3aa: CASSQELRGLGSPLHF
abundance: few; v_gene: TRBV7-3; j_gene: TRBJ2-3; d_gene: TRBD2; CDR3nt: TGTGCCAGCAGCTTGCAGGCAACGGGGGGAGATACGCAGTATTTT; CDR3aa: CASSLQATGGDTQYF
abundance: NA; v_gene: TRBV11-2; j_gene: TRBJ1-1; d_gene: TRBD1; CDR3nt: TGTGCCAGCAGCCCCCCCGGGACAGGGGGAGGGACTGAAGCTTTCTTT; CDR3aa: CASSPPGTGGGTEAFF
abundance: NA; v_gene: TRBV11-2; j_gene: TRBJ1-1; d_gene: NA; CDR3nt: TGTGCCAGCAGCTTAGTATCCGTCGCTAGTGGGCGGGGACGCACTGAAGCTTTCTTT; CDR3aa: CASSLVSVASGRGRTEAFF
abundance: NA; v_gene: TRBV7-2; j_gene: TRBJ2-5; d_gene: NA; CDR3nt: TGTGCCAGCAGCCAGAGACAGGCTACTTACACATTCCAAGAGACCCAGTACTTC; CDR3aa: CASSQRQATYTFQETQYF
abundance: NA; v_gene: TRBV11-3; j_gene: TRBJ2-3; d_gene: NA; CDR3nt: TGTGCCAGCAGCTTCGCCCGGAGCACAGATACGCAGTATTTT; CDR3aa: CASSFARSTDTQYF
abundance: NA; v_gene: TRBV7-2; j_gene: TRBJ1-5; d_gene: NA; CDR3nt: TGTGCCAGCAGCCTCGACAGAAGCAATCAGCCCCAGCATTTT; CDR3aa: CASSLDRSNQPQHF
abundance: once; v_gene: TRBV6-5; j_gene: TRBJ1-5; d_gene: TRBD1; CDR3nt: TGTGCCAGCAGTCCCACAGGGGGCGGTCAGCCCCAGCATTTT; CDR3aa: CASSPTGGGQPQHF
abundance: NA; v_gene: TRBV19; j_gene: TRBJ2-7; d_gene: NA; CDR3nt: TGTGCCAGTAGTGATGACAAAAGATCGACCTACGAGCAGTACTTC; CDR3aa: CASSDDKRSTYEQYF
abundance: NA; v_gene: TRBV9; j_gene: TRBJ1-1; d_gene: NA; CDR3nt: TGTGCCAGCAGCGTATCGCGGGGGGTGATCACTGAAGCTTTCTTT; CDR3aa: CASSVSRGVITEAFF
abundance: NA; v_gene: TRBV2; j_gene: TRBJ2-3; d_gene: NA; CDR3nt: TGTGCCAGCAATGAACTGGGGGCAACAGATACGCAGTATTTT; CDR3aa: CASNELGATDTQYF
abundance: NA; v_gene: TRBV4-1; j_gene: TRBJ1-1; d_gene: NA; CDR3nt: TGCGCCAGCAGCCAAGTAATTACGGGGGAAGCGAGAGAAGCTTTCTTT; CDR3aa: CASSQVITGEAREAFF
abundance: NA; v_gene: TRBV5-1; j_gene: TRBJ2-7; d_gene: TRBD2; CDR3nt: TGCGCCAGCAGCCCTGAGAAGACTAGCGGGATCTACGAGCAGTACTTC; CDR3aa: CASSPEKTSGIYEQYF
abundance: NA; v_gene: TRBV30; j_gene: TRBJ2-3; d_gene: NA; CDR3nt: TGTGCCTGGACCGAGGGGGCAGATACGCAGTATTTT; CDR3aa: CAWTEGADTQYF
abundance: NA; v_gene: TRBV7-7; j_gene: TRBJ2-5; d_gene: TRBD1; CDR3nt: TGTGCCAGCAGCTTACCCCGGACAGGCCAAGAGACCCAGTACTTC; CDR3aa: CASSLPRTGQETQYF
abundance: NA; v_gene: TRBV4-3; j_gene: TRBJ2-3; d_gene: TRBD2; CDR3nt: TGCGCCAGCAGTGACACTAGCGGGGGAGTGGATACGCAGTATTTT; CDR3aa: CASSDTSGGVDTQYF
abundance: NA; v_gene: TRBV9; j_gene: TRBJ2-1; d_gene: NA; CDR3nt: TGTGCCAGCAGCGTAGGACGGGGAGCATACAATGAGCAGTTCTTC; CDR3aa: CASSVGRGAYNEQFF
abundance: NA; v_gene: TRBV5-6; j_gene: TRBJ2-7; d_gene: NA; CDR3nt: TGTGCCAGCAGCTCAGACTTCTTGGGGCGAGTTTTC; CDR3aa: CASSSDFLGRVF
abundance: once; v_gene: TRBV11-3; j_gene: TRBJ2-7; d_gene: NA; CDR3nt: TGTGCCAGCGGGAGAGGCACCTCTCGGGAGCAGTACTTC; CDR3aa: CASGRGTSREQYF